These 5 T cell receptor beta chains share one sample of origin, sequenced in a study of molecular identifiers for immune sequencing clone quantification. TCRdb itself ran the PCR reads through MiXCR, one entry per CDR3 protein. The sample yields approximately 670,000 distinct CDR3 sequences, 20% seen once. Source material: naive CD8+ T cells from blood, with Jurkat cell RNA spiked in. Subset defined: FACS-sorted CD8+CD4-CCR7+CD45RA+ naive T cells. The origin of the receptors is a human donor in good health. Some libraries in this study had Jurkat cell RNA spiked in.

This clonotype came up many times. A junction boundary mismatches the germline segment, possibly from a read error. V is TRBV6-5 and J is TRBJ2-3; tentative D call: TRBD2 (7 bases). This CDR3 contains 15 residues. Germline V lookup: CDR1 MNHEY, CDR2 SVGAGI. CDR3 protein: CASSYSGGGAETQYF. The DNA of the CDR3 is TGTGCCAGCAGTTACTCTGGGGGGGGGGCAGAAACGCAGTATTTT.

This clonotype was observed at least ten times. The chain combines TRBV28 with TRBJ1-1; maybe TRBD1 (5 bases). The germline V gene encodes CDR1 MDHEN and CDR2 SYDVKM. Trimming took off 7 bases at V and 7 bases at J, with 19 bases between the two ends. The CDR3 has 14 amino acids. DNA of the CDR3: TGTGCCAGCACCCATTGGACGCGGGGGAATGAAGCTTTCTTT. Protein sequence: CASTHWTRGNEAFF.

In its sample, this clonotype was seen many times. The chain employs TRBV7-2 and TRBJ2-1; D perhaps matches TRBD2 (6 bases). This CDR3 is built from 16 residues. V lost 7 bases and J lost 3, with 19 bases in between. Germline V lookup: CDR1 SGHTA, CDR2 FQGNSA. This chain's CDR3 is CASIPAHSGDYNEQFF. Here the CDR3 DNA reads TGTGCCAGCATCCCCGCCCATAGCGGAGACTACAATGAGCAGTTCTTC.

In regard to this clonotype: A read error may explain this, as a much larger clone is one base away. V and J are TRBV6-2 or TRBV6-3 and TRBJ1-1; no firm D call. CDR3 length: 14 residues. V was trimmed by 8 bases and J by 3 bases, leaving 16 bases between them. Germline CDR1 and CDR2: MNHEY and SVGEGT. CDR3 DNA sequence: TGTGCCAGCCGTAAGCTCCGGGTTCACACTGAAGCTTTCTTT. Translating it yields CASRKLRVHTEAFF.

This clonotype is a singleton in its sample. This clone may be a read error of a much larger clone one base away. As the CDR3 is not closed by the conserved phenylalanine or tryptophan, this likely results from a read error. The chain has TRBV4-1 and TRBJ1-6; D may be TRBD1 (6 bases). CDR3 size: 14 residues. Germline CDR1 MGHRA, CDR2 YSYEKL. Trimming removed 5 bases at V and 9 bases at J, with 14 bases between. The CDR3 sequence is CASSTRTVSSPLHL. The CDR3 coding sequence is TGCGCCAGCAGCACCCGGACAGTAAGTTCACCCCTCCACCTT.